The 31 T cell receptor beta chains below all came from one sample that was sequenced in a study of control samples from healthy donors and cancer patients. Repertoires were generated with immunoSEQ multiplex PCR, while TCRdb's copy carries only in-frame clones and drops some. This sample has 100,000 to 150,000 clones, with 85% to 95% found just once. The source material was PBMCs. Receptors were obtained from an elderly man with head and neck cancer.

This sequence joins TRBV19 and TRBJ2-1, with unresolved D. In germline, CDR1 is LNHDA, CDR2 SQIVND (reference sequence). This CDR3 contains 14 residues. The ends were cut back, 3 bases at V and 2 bases at J, with 8 bases in the middle. The CDR3 DNA is TGTGCCAGTAGTATGGGGATGCCCTACAATGAGCAGTTCTTC. It yields the protein CASSMGMPYNEQFF.

The chain joins TRBV5-1 to TRBJ2-2; tentatively, D is TRBD1 (6 bases). CDR3 size: 14 residues. Germline values: CDR1 SGHRS, CDR2 YFSETQ. Trimming shortened V by 5 bases and J by 6 bases, and 14 bases separated the two germline ends. In DNA form, the CDR3 reads TGCGCCAGCAGTAGGCAGGGGAGCCCCGGGGAGCTGTTTTTT. Translation: CASSRQGSPGELFF.

The chain is built from TRBV13 and TRBJ1-1; TRBD1 aligns across 9 bases. The CDR3 loop spans 16 amino acids. The germline V gene has CDR1 PRHDT and CDR2 FYEKMQ (reference sequence). The junction had 13 bases not matched to a gene; V was cut back by 5 bases and J by 6 bases. Written as DNA, the CDR3 is TGTGCCAGCAGCGAGTACAGGGGGCGCGATTTTGCTGAAGCTTTCTTT. Encoded protein: CASSEYRGRDFAEAFF.

The chain's CDR3 is CASSIGQGAYNEQFF. As DNA, the CDR3 is TGTGCCAGTAGTATTGGGCAGGGGGCCTACAATGAGCAGTTCTTC. The genes are TRBV19 and TRBJ2-1; 7 bases agree with TRBD1. The germline CDR1 and CDR2 sequences are LNHDA and SQIVND (reference sequence). The V gene end was trimmed by 3 bases and the J gene end by 2 bases; junction bases not matched to a gene: 4. The CDR3 spans 15 residues.

The V and J genes are TRBV14 and TRBJ2-7; D is possibly TRBD2 (5 bases). Trimming took off 4 bases at V and 0 bases at J, with 16 bases between the two ends. This CDR3 contains 16 residues. The germline V gene has CDR1 SGHDN and CDR2 FVKESK. The CDR3 DNA follows: TGTGCCAGCAGCCCCGCCGCGGGCACGCTCTCCTACGAGCAGTACTTC. It translates to CASSPAAGTLSYEQYF.

This clone came up once. The genes are TRBV4-1 and TRBJ2-1; 9 nucleotides match TRBD1. The V and J ends lost 0 bases and 8 bases, in that order; junction bases with no gene match: 8. The germline gives CDR1 MGHRA, CDR2 YSYEKL. The CDR3 is 16 amino acids. The CDR3 bases are TGCGCCAGCAGCCAAGATGTCGGACAGGGGAGCCATGAGCAGTTCTTC. This encodes CASSQDVGQGSHEQFF.

The chain employs TRBV6-6 and TRBJ1-3; maybe TRBD1 (5 bases). V was trimmed by 0 bases and J by 3 bases, leaving 9 bases between them. Per germline, CDR1 MNHNY and CDR2 SVGAGI (reference sequence). This CDR3 has 15 amino acids. CDR3 sequence (DNA): TGTGCCAGCAGTTACTCAGGAGGGGATGGAAACACCATATATTTT. This translates into CASSYSGGDGNTIYF.

The rearrangement joins TRBV5-1 to TRBJ2-4, with TRBD1 matching over 9 bases. Germline lookup yields CDR1 SGHRS and CDR2 YFSETQ. This CDR3 contains 14 residues. The V gene end was trimmed by 2 bases and the J gene end by 8 bases; junction bases not matched to a gene: 5. This CDR3 reads CASSLGQGNDIQYF. In nucleotides, the CDR3 is TGCGCCAGCAGCTTAGGACAGGGGAATGACATTCAGTACTTC.

The chain links TRBV5-1 to TRBJ2-5; D might be TRBD2 (6 bases). The length of the CDR3 is 15 residues. Germline V lookup: CDR1 SGHRS, CDR2 YFSETQ. The V gene lost 0 bases and the J gene lost 4 bases, with 13 bases spanning the gap. CDR3 bases: TGCGCCAGCAGCTTGGACTTGGCGGGAAGAGAGACCCAGTACTTC. It encodes CASSLDLAGRETQYF.

In DNA, the CDR3 is TGTGCCAGCAGCCAAAGGGCCCGGGCTCGGGAGCAGTACTTC. Protein product: CASSQRARAREQYF. The V and J genes are TRBV3-1 (or the pseudogene TRBV3-2) and TRBJ2-7; D gene unclear. Per the germline V gene, CDR1 is LGHDT and CDR2 is YNNKEL (reference sequence). The CDR3 contains 14 residues. Trimming removed 2 bases at V and 7 bases at J, with 15 bases between.

V gene TRBV5-1 combines with J gene TRBJ2-7; perhaps D is TRBD1 or TRBD2 (5 bases each). This CDR3 contains 18 residues. Germline V gene lookup returns CDR1 SGHRS and CDR2 YFSETQ. The V end lost 4 bases, the J end lost 2 bases, and 25 bases lay between the germline ends. CDR3 DNA sequence: TGCGCCAGCAGCCGCCGAACCAGGGCAGGGACGGAGCCCTACGAGCAGTACTTC. It translates to CASSRRTRAGTEPYEQYF.

The rearrangement joins TRBV25-1 to TRBJ2-2, with D tentatively TRBD2 (5 bases). The CDR3 consists of 16 residues. Germline lookup yields CDR1 MGHDK and CDR2 SYGVNS. The V end lost 1 base, the J end lost 1 base, and 10 bases lay between the germline ends. The CDR3 region is CASSEWQRRNTGELFF. The CDR3 coding sequence is TGTGCCAGCAGTGAATGGCAGCGGCGGAACACCGGGGAGCTGTTTTTT.

This chain joins TRBV25-1 and TRBJ2-5; no reliable D call. The CDR3 is made up of 13 amino acids. Germline lookup yields CDR1 MGHDK and CDR2 SYGVNS. V gave up 7 bases and J gave up 5 bases, with 14 bases separating them. The chain's CDR3 is CASKGGWGETQYF. In DNA, the CDR3 is TGTGCCAGCAAGGGTGGGTGGGGTGAGACCCAGTACTTC. The full variable domain, rest sourced from reference TRBV25-1 and TRBJ2-5, is EADIYQTPRYLVIGTGKKITLECSQTMGHDKMYWYQQDPGMELHLIHYSYGVNSTEKGDLSSESTVSRIRTEHFPLTLESARPSHTSQYLCASKGGWGETQYFGPGTRLLVL.

The V and J genes are TRBV6-6 and TRBJ1-5; perhaps TRBD1 as D (5 bases). This CDR3 comprises 16 residues. The V end lost 8 bases, the J end lost 0 bases, and 17 bases lay between the germline ends. Germline CDR1 reads MNHNY; CDR2 reads SVGAGI (reference sequence). DNA for the CDR3: TGTGCCAGCGGGACCGGACACCAATATAGCAATCAGCCCCAGCATTTT. Translation gives CASGTGHQYSNQPQHF.

This chain links TRBV18 with TRBJ2-7; no definite D call. Trimming took 1 base from V and 1 from J, leaving 5 bases between them. CDR3 length: 13 amino acids. Germline V gene data show CDR1 as KGHSH and CDR2 as LQKENI. The CDR3 spells CASSPQGSYEQYF. CDR3 nucleotide sequence: TGTGCCAGCTCACCACAGGGATCCTACGAGCAGTACTTC.

CDR3 protein: CASSWSVIGEQYF. The CDR3 DNA reads as TGTGCCAGCAGTTGGTCAGTCATTGGCGAGCAGTACTTC. The V gene is TRBV27, the J gene TRBJ2-7; D remains ambiguous. Germline V gene lookup returns CDR1 MNHEY and CDR2 SMNVEV (reference sequence). The germline V and J ends were trimmed by 4 bases and 6 bases, with 13 bases remaining between them. The CDR3 length is 13 residues.

The chain is built from TRBV19 and TRBJ1-5, with 9 bases fitting TRBD1. V lost 5 bases, J lost 4 bases, and 12 bases stayed unmatched. Germline CDR1 and CDR2: LNHDA and SQIVND (reference sequence). The CDR3 is made up of 17 amino acids. The CDR3 here is CASSRTHGQGRNQPQHF. In DNA, the CDR3 is TGTGCCAGTAGTCGAACCCACGGACAGGGGAGGAATCAGCCCCAGCATTTT.

This chain uses TRBV6-1 with TRBJ1-2, with D perhaps matching TRBD1 (5 bases). The length of the CDR3 is 15 residues. Between the trimmed V and J ends, which lost 0 bases and 14 bases, there was a span of 22 bases. The germline gives CDR1 MNHNS, CDR2 SASEGT. CDR3 sequence (DNA): TGTGCCAGCAGTGAAGCGCTAGCGGGCCAGGGTAGTCAAACCTTC. Translation gives CASSEALAGQGSQTF.

This rearrangement joins TRBV6-2 or TRBV6-3 to TRBJ2-7; D might be TRBD2 (6 bases). V dropped 4 bases and J dropped 2 bases, with 12 bases sitting between them. Germline CDR1 reads MNHEY; CDR2 reads SVGEGT. CDR3 length equals 14 residues. The CDR3 region is CASSFGLLTYEQYF. As DNA, the CDR3 is TGTGCCAGCAGTTTTGGACTACTAACCTACGAGCAGTACTTC.

This chain uses TRBV6-5 with TRBJ1-1; D uncertain. Germline values: CDR1 MNHEY, CDR2 SVGAGI. With 2 bases removed from V and 1 base from J, the gap between germline ends came to 11 bases. The length of the CDR3 is 15 residues. CDR3: CASSYRGRRNTEAFF. The CDR3 DNA reads TGTGCCAGCAGTTACCGCGGACGGAGGAACACTGAAGCTTTCTTT.

Written as DNA, the CDR3 is TGCGCCAGCAGCGACAGGGTGAGCTCTGGAAACACCATATATTTT. This gives the protein CASSDRVSSGNTIYF. V is TRBV5-1 and J is TRBJ1-3, with 7 bases aligning to TRBD1. Germline V lookup: CDR1 SGHRS, CDR2 YFSETQ. V trimming: 4 bases; J trimming: 0 bases; junction bases outside the gene matches: 4. CDR3 length equals 15 residues.

J is TRBJ2-7 and V is TRBV11-1; tentatively, D is TRBD1 (5 bases). Per germline, CDR1 SGHAT and CDR2 FQDESV (reference sequence). This CDR3 has 13 residues. With 5 bases removed from V and 1 base from J, the gap between germline ends came to 9 bases. The CDR3: CASSQGGSYEQYF. DNA of the CDR3: TGTGCCAGCAGCCAGGGCGGATCCTACGAGCAGTACTTC. The complete variable domain, with remaining parts taken from reference TRBV11-1 and TRBJ2-7, reads EAEVAQSPRYKITEKSQAVAFWCDPISGHATLYWYRQILGQGPELLVQFQDESVVDDSQLPKDRFSAERLKGVDSTLKIQPAELGDSAMYLCASSQGGSYEQYFGPGTRLTVT.

The chain is built from TRBV30 and TRBJ2-5, with 9 bases that match TRBD2. V gave up 5 bases and J gave up 1 base; unmatched junction bases: 8. From germline, CDR1 is GTSNPN and CDR2 SVGIG (reference sequence). This CDR3 is built from 15 residues. CDR3 region: CAWGQSSGIQETQYF. CDR3 DNA: TGTGCCTGGGGGCAGTCTAGCGGGATCCAAGAGACCCAGTACTTC.

The chain uses TRBV6-5 and TRBJ1-4; the match to TRBD1 covers 9 bases. The germline V gene encodes CDR1 MNHEY and CDR2 SVGAGI. The CDR3 extends over 15 amino acids. The V segment lost 6 bases and the J segment 8 bases; nucleotides outside the gene matches: 10. The CDR3 spells CASRPTGTGREKLFF. The CDR3 bases are TGTGCCAGCAGGCCGACCGGGACAGGGCGAGAAAAACTGTTTTTT.

The chain combines TRBV4-1 with TRBJ1-5; D gene unclear. The CDR3 is made up of 15 amino acids. Germline CDR1 reads MGHRA; CDR2 reads YSYEKL. V was clipped by 2 bases and J by 0 bases, with 8 bases between them. The CDR3 here is CASSQYRGSNQPQHF. CDR3 bases: TGCGCCAGCAGCCAATACCGGGGTAGCAATCAGCCCCAGCATTTT.

This sequence joins TRBV19 and TRBJ2-7; D gene ambiguous. Trimming cost V 3 bases and J 2 bases, with 11 bases left between them. The germline gives CDR1 LNHDA, CDR2 SQIVND (reference sequence). The CDR3 spans 14 residues. This chain's CDR3 is CASSMSAQTYEQYF. The CDR3, as DNA: TGTGCCAGTAGTATGTCCGCCCAGACCTACGAGCAGTACTTC.

The chain employs TRBV15 and TRBJ2-1; TRBD1 matches at 7 bases. Germline CDR1 is LNHNV and CDR2 is YYDKDF (reference sequence). V was clipped by 5 bases and J by 15 bases; unmatched bases: 7. The CDR3 sequence is 11 residues long. CDR3 bases: TGTGCCACCAGCGGGAGACAGGGTCGGTTCTTC. This codes for CATSGRQGRFF.

J is TRBJ1-1 and V is TRBV5-1; no definite D call. The CDR3 contains 13 residues. From germline, CDR1 is SGHRS and CDR2 YFSETQ. Trimming stripped 1 base from V and 1 base from J, with 5 bases between. The CDR3 DNA reads as TGCGCCAGCAGCTTGATTGGGAACACTGAAGCTTTCTTT. Amino acid sequence: CASSLIGNTEAFF.

This chain uses TRBV3-1 (or the pseudogene TRBV3-2) with TRBJ1-2; TRBD1 matches at 7 bases. Trimming took 8 bases from V and 7 from J; bases not matched to a gene: 13. CDR1 is LGHDT, CDR2 YNNKEL, per germline (reference sequence). There are 14 residues in the CDR3. This CDR3 reads CASCLFSGGGGYTF. The CDR3, as DNA: TGTGCCAGCTGCTTGTTCTCAGGGGGAGGTGGCTACACCTTC.

The rearrangement joins TRBV12-5 to TRBJ1-2; 8 nucleotides line up with TRBD1. After removal of 5 bases from V and 8 bases from J, the junction contained 4 bases not matched to a gene. The germline V gene encodes CDR1 LGHNT and CDR2 FRNRAP. The CDR3 contains 12 residues. The chain's CDR3 is CASGIGQGGYTF. The CDR3 DNA reads TGTGCTAGTGGTATCGGACAGGGAGGCTACACCTTC.

The chain employs TRBV19 and TRBJ1-2; maybe TRBD1 (5 bases). The CDR3 length is 17 residues. V lost 4 bases to trimming and J lost 0 bases, with 18 bases between them. Germline V gives CDR1 LNHDA, CDR2 SQIVND (reference sequence). The chain's CDR3 is CASSRGRAVRTNYGYTF. The CDR3 DNA follows: TGTGCCAGTAGTAGGGGCCGGGCTGTGCGGACTAACTATGGCTACACCTTC.